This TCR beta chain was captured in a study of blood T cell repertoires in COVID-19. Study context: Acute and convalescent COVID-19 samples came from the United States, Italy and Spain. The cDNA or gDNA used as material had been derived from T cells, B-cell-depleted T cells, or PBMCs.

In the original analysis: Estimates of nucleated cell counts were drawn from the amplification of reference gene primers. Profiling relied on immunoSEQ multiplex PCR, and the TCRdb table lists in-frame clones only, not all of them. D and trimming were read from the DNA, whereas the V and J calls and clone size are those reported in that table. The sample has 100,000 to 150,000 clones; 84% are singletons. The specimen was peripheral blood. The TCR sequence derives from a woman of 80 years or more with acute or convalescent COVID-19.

CDR3 protein: CAWGLGDRVGQPQHF. For the CDR3, the DNA is TGTGCCTGGGGTTTGGGGGACAGGGTCGGTCAGCCCCAGCATTTT. The V gene is TRBV30, the J gene TRBJ1-5, with 9 bases fitting TRBD1. The J segment lost 6 bases and the V segment lost 5 bases, leaving 11 bases of the junction unmatched. CDR1 is GTSNPN, CDR2 SVGIG, per germline (reference sequence). There are 15 residues in the CDR3.